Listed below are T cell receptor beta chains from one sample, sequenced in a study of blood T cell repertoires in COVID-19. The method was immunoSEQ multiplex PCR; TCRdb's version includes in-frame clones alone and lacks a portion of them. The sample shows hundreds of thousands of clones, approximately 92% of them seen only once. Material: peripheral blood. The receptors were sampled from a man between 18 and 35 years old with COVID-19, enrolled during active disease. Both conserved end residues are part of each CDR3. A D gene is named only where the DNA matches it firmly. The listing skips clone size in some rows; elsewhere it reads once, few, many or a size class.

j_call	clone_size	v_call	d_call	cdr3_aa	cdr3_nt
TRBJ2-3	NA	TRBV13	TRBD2	CASSPSGVAGGVADTQYF	TGTGCCAGCAGCCCCTCGGGAGTAGCGGGGGGCGTAGCAGATACGCAGTATTTT
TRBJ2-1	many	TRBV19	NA	CASSIDHEELNEQFF	TGTGCCAGTAGTATAGATCACGAGGAACTGAATGAGCAGTTCTTC
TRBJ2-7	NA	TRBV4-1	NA	CASSQGELSYEQYF	TGCGCCAGCAGCCAAGGGGAGCTATCCTACGAGCAGTACTTC
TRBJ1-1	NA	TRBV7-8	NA	CASSLASVSTEAFF	TGTGCCAGCAGCTTAGCGTCGGTTTCCACTGAAGCTTTCTTT
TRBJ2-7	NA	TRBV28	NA	CASSSPRRGTYEQYF	TGTGCCAGCAGTTCCCCACGTAGGGGTACCTACGAGCAGTACTTC
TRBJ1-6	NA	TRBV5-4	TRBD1	CASSPDRVGNSPLHF	TGTGCCAGCAGCCCAGACAGGGTGGGAAATTCACCCCTCCACTTT
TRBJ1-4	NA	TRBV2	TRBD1	CASRGLGEKLFF	TGTGCCAGTAGGGGGCTTGGTGAAAAACTGTTTTTT
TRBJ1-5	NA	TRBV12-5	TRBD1	CASRQGNQPQHF	TGTGCCAGTAGACAGGGGAATCAGCCCCAGCATTTT
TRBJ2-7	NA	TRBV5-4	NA	CASSFNPGTRYGHEQYF	TGTGCCAGCAGCTTCAACCCTGGGACACGATATGGTCACGAGCAGTACTTC
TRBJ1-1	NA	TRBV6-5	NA	CASSYYDRMNTEAFF	TGTGCCAGCAGTTACTACGACAGGATGAACACTGAAGCTTTCTTT
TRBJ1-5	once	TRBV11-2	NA	CASSLAAGGNQPQHF	TGTGCCAGCAGCTTAGCCGCGGGAGGGAATCAGCCCCAGCATTTT
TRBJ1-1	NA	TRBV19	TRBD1	CASRDLTGVNTEAFF	TGTGCCAGTCGAGACTTGACAGGGGTGAACACTGAAGCTTTCTTT
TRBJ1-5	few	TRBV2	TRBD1	CASNPTGGTNQPQHF	TGTGCCAGCAACCCCACAGGGGGGACCAATCAGCCCCAGCATTTT
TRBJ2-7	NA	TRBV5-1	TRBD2	CASSLGDGTSGAPSYEQYF	TGCGCCAGCAGCTTAGGGGACGGGACTAGCGGGGCCCCTTCCTACGAGCAGTACTTC
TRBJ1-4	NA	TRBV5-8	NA	CASSRYPLTTNEKLFF	TGTGCCAGCAGCCGGTATCCGCTTACAACTAATGAAAAACTGTTTTTT
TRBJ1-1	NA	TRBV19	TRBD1	CASSSPGQAGTEAFF	TGTGCCAGTAGTTCCCCAGGACAGGCTGGCACTGAAGCTTTCTTT
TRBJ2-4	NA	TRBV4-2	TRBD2	CASSQDLGGLTKNIQYF	TGTGCCAGCAGCCAAGATCTCGGGGGGTTGACCAAAAACATTCAGTACTTC